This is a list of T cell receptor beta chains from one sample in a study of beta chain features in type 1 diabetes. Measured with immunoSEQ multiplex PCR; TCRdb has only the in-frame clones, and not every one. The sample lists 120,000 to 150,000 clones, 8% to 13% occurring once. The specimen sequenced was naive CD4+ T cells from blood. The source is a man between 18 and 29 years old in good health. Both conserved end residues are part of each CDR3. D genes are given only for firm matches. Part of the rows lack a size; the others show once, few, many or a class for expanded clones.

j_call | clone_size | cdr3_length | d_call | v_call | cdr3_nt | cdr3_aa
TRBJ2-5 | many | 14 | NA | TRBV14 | TGTGCCAGCAGCCAAGGGGACAACCAAGAGACCCAGTACTTC | CASSQGDNQETQYF
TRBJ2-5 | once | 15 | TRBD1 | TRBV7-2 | TGTGCCAGCGGACCGGACAGGGGGTCCGCGGAGACCCAGTACTTC | CASGPDRGSAETQYF
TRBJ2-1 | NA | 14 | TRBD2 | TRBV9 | TGTGCCAGCAGCGTGATAGCGGGGGACAATGAGCAGTTCTTC | CASSVIAGDNEQFF
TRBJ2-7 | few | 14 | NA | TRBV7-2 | TGTGCCAGCAGCAGACTCAGGGGTTTGGACGAGCAGTACTTC | CASSRLRGLDEQYF
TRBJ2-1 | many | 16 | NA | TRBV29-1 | TGCAGCGTCACCGGGGGACCAGGGATTCCTAGCAATGAGCAGTTCTTC | CSVTGGPGIPSNEQFF
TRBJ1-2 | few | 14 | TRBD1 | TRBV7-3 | TGTGCCAGCAGCTCGACAGGGGGCGAATATGGCTACACCTTC | CASSSTGGEYGYTF
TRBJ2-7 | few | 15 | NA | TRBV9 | TGTGCCAGCAGCGCCCGACAGGAGAGCTCCTACGAGCAGTACTTC | CASSARQESSYEQYF
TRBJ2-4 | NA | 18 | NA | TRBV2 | TGTGCCAGCAGTAATTCCCCGGTGGGGGGTTCGTCCAAAAACATTCAGTACTTC | CASSNSPVGGSSKNIQYF
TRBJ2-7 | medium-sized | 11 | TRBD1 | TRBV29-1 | TGCAGCGCAGGACAGGGTGGAGAGCAGTACTTC | CSAGQGGEQYF
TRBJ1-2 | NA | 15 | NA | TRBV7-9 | TGTGCCAGCAGCTTAGCGAACGGCGGGATCTATGGCTACACCTTC | CASSLANGGIYGYTF
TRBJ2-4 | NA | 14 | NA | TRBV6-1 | TGTGCCAGCAGTGAAGATCTAGCCAAAAACATTCAGTACTTC | CASSEDLAKNIQYF
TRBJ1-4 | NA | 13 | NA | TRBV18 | TGTGCCAGCTCACCACCGGTCACAGAAAAACTGTTTTTT | CASSPPVTEKLFF
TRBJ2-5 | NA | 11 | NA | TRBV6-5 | TGTGCCAGCAGTTACCGAGAGACCCAGTACTTC | CASSYRETQYF
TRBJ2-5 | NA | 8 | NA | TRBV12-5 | TGTGCTGACTCGACCCAGTACTTC | CADSTQYF
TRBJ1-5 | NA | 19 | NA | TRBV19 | TGTGCCAGTAGTACCCGGACAGCCGGGAATGGATTCAGCAATCAGCCCCAGCATTTT | CASSTRTAGNGFSNQPQHF
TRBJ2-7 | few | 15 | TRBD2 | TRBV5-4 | TGTGCCAGCAGCTTGACGGGGGGGCCGGTCAACGAGCAGTACTTC | CASSLTGGPVNEQYF
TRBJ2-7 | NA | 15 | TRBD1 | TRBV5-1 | TGCGCCAGCAGATGGGGGACAGGGGGCTCCTACGAGCAGTACTTC | CASRWGTGGSYEQYF
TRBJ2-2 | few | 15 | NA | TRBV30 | TGTGCCTGGAGCGCCTCGGGCAGGGTTACCGGGGAGCTGTTTTTT | CAWSASGRVTGELFF
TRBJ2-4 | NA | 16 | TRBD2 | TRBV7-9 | TGTGCCAGCAGCCCAGGGACTAGCGAGCCCAAAAACATTCAGTACTTC | CASSPGTSEPKNIQYF
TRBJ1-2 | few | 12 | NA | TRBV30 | TGTGCCTGGAGGGAAGGGGGCTATGGCTACACCTTC | CAWREGGYGYTF
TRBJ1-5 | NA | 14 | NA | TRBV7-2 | TGTGCCAGCAGCTTTTACGGGAACAATCAGCCCCAGCATTTT | CASSFYGNNQPQHF
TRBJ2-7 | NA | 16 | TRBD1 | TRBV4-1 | TGCGCCAGCAGCCAAGACCCCGGGACAGGGGGCGTCGAGCAGTACTTC | CASSQDPGTGGVEQYF
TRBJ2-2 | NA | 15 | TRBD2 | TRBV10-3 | TGTGCCATCAGACTAGCGGGCTACCCCGGCGGGGAGCTGTTTTTT | CAIRLAGYPGGELFF
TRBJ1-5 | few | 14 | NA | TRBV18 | TGTGCCAGCTCACCCGACAGTACCGGGCAGCCCCAGCATTTT | CASSPDSTGQPQHF
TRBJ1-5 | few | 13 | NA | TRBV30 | TGTGCCTGGAGTGTAACAGAAAATCAGCCCCAGCATTTT | CAWSVTENQPQHF
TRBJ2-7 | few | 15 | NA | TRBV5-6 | TGTGCCAGCAGCAGACCACAGGGAGCCCCCTACGAGCAGTACTTC | CASSRPQGAPYEQYF
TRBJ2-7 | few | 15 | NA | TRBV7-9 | TGTGCCAGCAGCGTCCTCGGTTGGAGCTCCTACGAGCAGTACTTC | CASSVLGWSSYEQYF
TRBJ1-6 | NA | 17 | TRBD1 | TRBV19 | TGTGCCAGTAGTATGACCAGGGGGCCATTCAATCCATCACCCCTCCACTTT | CASSMTRGPFNPSPLHF
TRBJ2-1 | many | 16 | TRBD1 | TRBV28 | TGTGCCAGCAGTGTTCCCGGACAGGGGAATTACAATGAGCAGTTCTTC | CASSVPGQGNYNEQFF
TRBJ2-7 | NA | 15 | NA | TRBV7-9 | TGTGCCAGCAGCTTATTGACAGGATCCTTATACGAGCAGTACTTC | CASSLLTGSLYEQYF
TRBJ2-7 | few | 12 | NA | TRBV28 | TGTGCCAGCGGACAGCAGGGTGACGAGCAGTACTTC | CASGQQGDEQYF
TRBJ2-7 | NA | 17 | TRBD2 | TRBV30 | TGTGCCTGGAGGGGGACTAGCGGGGGCGACCCTACCTACGAGCAGTACTTC | CAWRGTSGGDPTYEQYF
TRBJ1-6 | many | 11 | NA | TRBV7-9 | TGTGCCAGCAGCTTCTCTTCACCCCTCCACTTT | CASSFSSPLHF
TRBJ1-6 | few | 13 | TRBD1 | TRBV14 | TGTGCCAGCAGCCAAGGGACAGGGTTACCCCTCCACTTT | CASSQGTGLPLHF
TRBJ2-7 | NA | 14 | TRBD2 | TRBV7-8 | TGTGCCAGCAGCGGGGGCGGGGGGGGCTACGAGCAGTACTTC | CASSGGGGGYEQYF
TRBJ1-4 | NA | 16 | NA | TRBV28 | TGTGCCAGCATATGGGGCTCCCACAGGGTAGGCGAAAAACTGTTTTTT | CASIWGSHRVGEKLFF
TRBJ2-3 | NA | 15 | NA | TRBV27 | TGTGCCAGCAGTCCCTGGGGGGTTGGCACAGATACGCAGTATTTT | CASSPWGVGTDTQYF
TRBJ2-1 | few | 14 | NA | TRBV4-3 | TGCGCCAGCAGCCAAGAGCCTGGGGGGAGTAGGCTGTTCTTC | CASSQEPGGSRLFF
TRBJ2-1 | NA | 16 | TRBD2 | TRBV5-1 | TGCGCCAGCAGCTTTGGAATGGGCGGGAGTTACAATGAGCAGTTCTTC | CASSFGMGGSYNEQFF